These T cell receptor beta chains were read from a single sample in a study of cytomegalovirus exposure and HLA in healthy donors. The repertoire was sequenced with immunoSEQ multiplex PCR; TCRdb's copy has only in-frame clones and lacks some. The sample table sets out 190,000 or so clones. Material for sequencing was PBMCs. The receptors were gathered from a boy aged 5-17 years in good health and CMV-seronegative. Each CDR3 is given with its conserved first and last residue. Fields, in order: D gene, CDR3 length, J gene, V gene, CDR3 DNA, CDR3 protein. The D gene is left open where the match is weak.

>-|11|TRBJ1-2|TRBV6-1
TGTGCCACATCGGCAGGGGATGGCTACACCTTC
CATSAGDGYTF
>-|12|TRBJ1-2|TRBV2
TGTGCCAGCAGTGAGGGCGCATTGAGCTACACCTTC
CASSEGALSYTF
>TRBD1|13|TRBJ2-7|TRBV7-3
TGTGCCAGCAGCACGGACAGGGGGCACGAGCAGTACTTC
CASSTDRGHEQYF
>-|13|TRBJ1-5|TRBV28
TGTGCCACCCAGGGTGGGATCCATCAGCCCCAGCATTTT
CATQGGIHQPQHF
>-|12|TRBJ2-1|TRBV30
TGTGCCTGGAGTGTCAGTGACAATGAGCAGTTCTTC
CAWSVSDNEQFF
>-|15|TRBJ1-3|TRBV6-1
TGTGCCAGCACAATCGACGGGAGCTCTGGAAACACCATATATTTT
CASTIDGSSGNTIYF
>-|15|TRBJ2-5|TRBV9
TGTGCCGGCAGCGTACTCCCGGACCCCGAGGGGACCCAGTACTTC
CAGSVLPDPEGTQYF
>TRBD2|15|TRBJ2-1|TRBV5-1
TGCGCCAGCAGCTTGGGACTAGCGGACTACAATGAGCAGTTCTTC
CASSLGLADYNEQFF
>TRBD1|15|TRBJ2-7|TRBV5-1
TGCGCCAGCACAGAAAGACAGGGGCCGGTGTACGAGCAGTACTTC
CASTERQGPVYEQYF
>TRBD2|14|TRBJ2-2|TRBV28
TGTGCCAGCATTAACGGGGGGGCTGCCGGGGAGCTGTTTTTT
CASINGGAAGELFF
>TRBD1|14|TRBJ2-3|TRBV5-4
TGTGCCAGCAGCCCGGACAGGGGGTCAGATACGCAGTATTTT
CASSPDRGSDTQYF
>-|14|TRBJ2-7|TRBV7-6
TGTGCCAGCAGCTTCCTGTCAGGGACTGGCGAGCAGTACTTC
CASSFLSGTGEQYF
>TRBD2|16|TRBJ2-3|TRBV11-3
TGTGCCAGCAGTTCCCGACTAGCGGGAAACACAGATACGCAGTATTTT
CASSSRLAGNTDTQYF
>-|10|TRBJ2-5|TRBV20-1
TGCAGTGCTCGCCAAGAGACCCAGTACTTC
CSARQETQYF
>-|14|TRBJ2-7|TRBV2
TGTGCCAGCAGTCAACAGGGCAGCTCCTACGAGCAGTACTTC
CASSQQGSSYEQYF
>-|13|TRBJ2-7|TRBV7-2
TGTGCCAGCAGCTTAGCTACCGGGGACGAGCAGTACTTC
CASSLATGDEQYF
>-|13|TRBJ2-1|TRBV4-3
TGCGCCAGCAGCCCCATACAGTCCAATGAGCAGTTCTTC
CASSPIQSNEQFF
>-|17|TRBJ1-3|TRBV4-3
TGCGCCAGCAGCCAAGATCGGAGGGTAAGCGCTGGAAACACCATATATTTT
CASSQDRRVSAGNTIYF
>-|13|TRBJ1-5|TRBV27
TGTGCCAGTCGTGGGGGCTTTGGTCAGCCCCAGCATTTT
CASRGGFGQPQHF
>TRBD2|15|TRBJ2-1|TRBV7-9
TGTGCCAGCAGCTGGACTAGCGGGGCCTTCAATGAGCAGTTCTTC
CASSWTSGAFNEQFF
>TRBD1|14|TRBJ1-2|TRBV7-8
TGTGCCAGCAGCACCGGGACAGTGGACTATGGCTACACCTTC
CASSTGTVDYGYTF
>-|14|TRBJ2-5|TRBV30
TGTGCCTCTACAACCGGGAAACCAGTGGAGACCCAGTACTTC
CASTTGKPVETQYF
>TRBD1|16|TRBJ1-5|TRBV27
TGTGCCAGCAGGAGGACAGGGGAGTATAGCAATCAGCCCCAGCATTTT
CASRRTGEYSNQPQHF
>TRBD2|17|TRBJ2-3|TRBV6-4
TGTGCCAGCAGTGGCTCGCTCGTAGCGGGGGGGCCGGATACGCAGTATTTT
CASSGSLVAGGPDTQYF
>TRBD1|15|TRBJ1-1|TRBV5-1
TGCGCCAGCAGCTTGACGGGACAGGGGAACACTGAAGCTTTCTTT
CASSLTGQGNTEAFF
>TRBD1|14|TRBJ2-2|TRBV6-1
TGTGCCAGCAGAATAAACAGGGGACCCGGGGAGCTGTTTTTT
CASRINRGPGELFF
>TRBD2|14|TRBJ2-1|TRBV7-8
TGTGCCAGCAGCCCGGGGGGGCGCGTTGGTGAGCAGTTCTTC
CASSPGGRVGEQFF
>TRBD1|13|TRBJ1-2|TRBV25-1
TGTACCAGCAGCGTGGACAGGGCCAATGGCTACACCTTC
CTSSVDRANGYTF
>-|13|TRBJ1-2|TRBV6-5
TGTGCCAGCAGCACAACCAGGGCCTATGGCTACACCTTC
CASSTTRAYGYTF
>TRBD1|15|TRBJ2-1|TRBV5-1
TGCGCCAGCAGCCCAGGACAGGGGTCCTACAATGAGCAGTTCTTC
CASSPGQGSYNEQFF
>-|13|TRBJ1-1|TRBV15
TGTGCCACCAGTCCAGGTGGGAACACTGAAGCTTTCTTT
CATSPGGNTEAFF
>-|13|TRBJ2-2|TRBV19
TGTGCCAGTAGCTCAGGGGTCACCGGGGAGCTGTTTTTT
CASSSGVTGELFF
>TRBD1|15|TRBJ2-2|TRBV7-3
TGTGCCAGCAGCTTTGACAGGGGGAGCACCGGGGAGCTGTTTTTT
CASSFDRGSTGELFF
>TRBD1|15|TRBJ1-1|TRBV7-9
TGTGCCAGCAGCACAGGACAGGGGACAAACACTGAAGCTTTCTTT
CASSTGQGTNTEAFF